These T cell receptor beta chains were read from a single sample in a study of blood T cell repertoires in COVID-19. The protocol was immunoSEQ multiplex PCR, while the TCRdb copy is restricted to in-frame clones and leaves out a portion. The sample holds about 74,000 clones, roughly 74% seen once. Sequencing was done on a sample of peripheral blood. The origin of the receptors is a human donor in a cohort sampled during active COVID-19. CDR3s include the opening cysteine and the closing phenylalanine or tryptophan. Each record gives: V gene, J gene, CDR3 length, CDR3 protein.

>TRBV18|TRBJ2-7|14
CASSETSGRYEQYF
>TRBV18|TRBJ2-7|14
CASSPGTGEYEQYF
>TRBV27|TRBJ2-7|14
CASSLSPPEHEQYF
>TRBV11-2|TRBJ1-2|13
CASSLDPGYGYTF
>TRBV7-9|TRBJ2-1|19
CASSLGLAGGHPLSIVQFF
>TRBV15|TRBJ2-1|17
CATGTSGRGPSYNEQFF
>TRBV5-1|TRBJ2-5|15
CASSLDGGTRETQYF
>TRBV6-6|TRBJ2-5|14
CASRYGAVEETQYF
>TRBV28|TRBJ1-1|15
CASSLDRNMNTEAFF
>TRBV6-2/TRBV6-3|TRBJ2-3|14
CASSPDRSTDTQYF
>TRBV5-1|TRBJ2-7|14
CASSLDRYGYEQYF
>TRBV27|TRBJ2-1|22
CASSALPPGTPLAPGSYNEQFF
>TRBV14|TRBJ2-6|13
CASSLGGANVLTF
>TRBV7-2|TRBJ2-7|18
CASSLEAFLSGRSYEQYF
>TRBV19|TRBJ1-5|14
CASSPNLPRQPQHF
>TRBV6-2/TRBV6-3|TRBJ2-3|16
CASSYWGQGASDTQYF
>TRBV19|TRBJ2-3|16
CASSIDVGAGGDTQYF
>TRBV5-4|TRBJ2-7|15
CASNLGAGRTYEQYF
>TRBV25-1|TRBJ2-5|17
CASSEGGQGATRETQYF
>TRBV20-1|TRBJ2-1|15
CSASARQLGFNEQFF
>TRBV7-9|TRBJ1-2|13
CASSFPGDVGYTF
>TRBV7-2|TRBJ1-2|16
CASSSPGAGIDYGYTF
>TRBV7-7|TRBJ2-2|17
CASSLGVLAENTGELFF
>TRBV9|TRBJ2-7|15
CASSVTTGFVNEQYF
>TRBV3-1/TRBV3-2|TRBJ2-5|15
CASSQGVVGEETQYF
>TRBV6-5|TRBJ2-7|13
CASTKSGTQEQYF
>TRBV6-2/TRBV6-3|TRBJ2-3|14
CASSYKTYTDTQYF
>TRBV3-1/TRBV3-2|TRBJ1-1|14
CASSQVLRASVAFF
>TRBV5-1|TRBJ1-6|14
CASSIDTSNSPLHF
>TRBV5-8|TRBJ2-6|15
CASSSSGVGANVLTF
>TRBV6-2/TRBV6-3|TRBJ2-5|14
CASSPRTGQETQYF
>TRBV18|TRBJ2-7|16
CASSILGDISTYEQYF